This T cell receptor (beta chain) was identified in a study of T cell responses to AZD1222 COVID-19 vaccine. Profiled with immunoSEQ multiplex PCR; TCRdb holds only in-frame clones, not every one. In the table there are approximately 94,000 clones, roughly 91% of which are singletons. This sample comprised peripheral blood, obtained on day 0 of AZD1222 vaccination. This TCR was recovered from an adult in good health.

For the CDR3, the DNA is TGTGCCAGCAGCTTAGACCTCTCTAGCGGGAGGGCTGGCACCGGGGAGCTGTTTTTT. Amino acid sequence: CASSLDLSSGRAGTGELFF. V usage is TRBV5-4 and J usage is TRBJ2-2; 12 bases match TRBD2. In germline, CDR1 is SGHNT, CDR2 YYREEE (reference sequence). V dropped 2 bases and J dropped 4; count of bases not matched to a gene: 12. This CDR3 has 19 amino acids.